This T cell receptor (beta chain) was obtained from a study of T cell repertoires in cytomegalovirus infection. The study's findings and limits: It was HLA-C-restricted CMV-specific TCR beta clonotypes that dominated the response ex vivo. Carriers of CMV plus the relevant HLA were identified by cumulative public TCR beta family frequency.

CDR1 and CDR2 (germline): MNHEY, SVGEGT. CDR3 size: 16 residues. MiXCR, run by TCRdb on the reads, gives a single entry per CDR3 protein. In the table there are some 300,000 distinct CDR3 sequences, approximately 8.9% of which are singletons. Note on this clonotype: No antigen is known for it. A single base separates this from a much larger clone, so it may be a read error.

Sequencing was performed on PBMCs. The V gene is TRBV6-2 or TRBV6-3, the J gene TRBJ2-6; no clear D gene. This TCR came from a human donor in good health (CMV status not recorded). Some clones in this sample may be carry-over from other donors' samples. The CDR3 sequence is CASSFGRRSGVNVLTF. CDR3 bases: TGTGCCAGCAGTTTCGGACGGCGCTCTGGGGTCAACGTCCTGACTTTC.